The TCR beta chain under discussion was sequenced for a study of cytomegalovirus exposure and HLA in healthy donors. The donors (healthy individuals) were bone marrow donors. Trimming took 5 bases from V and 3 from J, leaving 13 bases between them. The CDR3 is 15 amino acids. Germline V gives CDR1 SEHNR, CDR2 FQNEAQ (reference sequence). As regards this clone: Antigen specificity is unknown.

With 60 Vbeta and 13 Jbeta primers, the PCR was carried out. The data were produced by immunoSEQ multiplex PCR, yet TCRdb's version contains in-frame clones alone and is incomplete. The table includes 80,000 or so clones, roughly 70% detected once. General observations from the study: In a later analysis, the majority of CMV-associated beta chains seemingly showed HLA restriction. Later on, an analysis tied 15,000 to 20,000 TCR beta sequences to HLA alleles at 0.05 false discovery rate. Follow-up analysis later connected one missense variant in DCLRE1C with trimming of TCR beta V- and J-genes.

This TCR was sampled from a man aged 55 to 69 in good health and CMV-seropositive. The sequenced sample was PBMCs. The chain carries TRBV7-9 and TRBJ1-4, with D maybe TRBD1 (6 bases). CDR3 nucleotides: TGTGCCAGCAGCGCAGGGGAAGGTGCTAATGAAAAACTGTTTTTT. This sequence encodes CASSAGEGANEKLFF.